This T cell receptor beta chain is from a study of OX40 agonist ivuxolimab in advanced cancers. Study background: Patients were dosed intravenously with ivuxolimab at 0.01 to 10 mg/kg every 2 weeks. Head and neck, renal cell, melanoma or hepatocellular carcinoma were the cancers that dose-escalation patients had. Study-level results: Clonal expansion was among the lowest in partial responders at 0.1-3.0 mg/kg, especially CD8+.

Sequencing was performed with immunoSEQ multiplex PCR; in TCRdb, only in-frame clones are kept and a portion is missing. Of tens of thousands of clones listed, about 80% are singletons. This CDR3 comprises 14 residues. Germline V gene data show CDR1 as GTSNPN and CDR2 as SVGIG (reference sequence). With respect to this clone: Its antigen is unidentified.

Any history of autoimmune disease or systemic immunosuppression disqualified patients. The rearrangement uses TRBV30 and TRBJ2-2, with 9 bases that match TRBD1. The TCR originated in an adult with an advanced solid tumor such as melanoma, head and neck, liver or kidney cancer. Sequencing used CD4+ or CD8+ T cells sorted from blood, obtained in a trial of the OX40 agonist ivuxolimab. CDR3 residues: CVGQGRTGTGELFF. CDR3 DNA sequence: TGTGTTGGACAGGGGCGAACTGGCACCGGGGAGCTGTTTTTT.